These T cell receptor beta chains were read from a single sample in a study of blood T cell repertoires in COVID-19. This table comes from immunoSEQ multiplex PCR, and its TCRdb copy is limited to in-frame clones, with some not included. Of approximately 300,000 clones in the sample, over 85% are singletons; the top ten hold almost 9.5%. Sequencing input: PBMCs or T cells enriched from blood (not recorded which). The origin of the receptors is a woman aged 25 to 39 who had recovered from COVID-19. The CDR3 runs from the conserved cysteine through the conserved F or W. Fields, in order: V gene, clone size, D gene, J gene, CDR3 DNA, CDR3 protein. D genes are given only for firm matches. Clone size is given for some rows only: seen once, a few or many times, or a class if the clone is expanded.

v_call: TRBV28
clone_size: NA
d_call: NA
j_call: TRBJ1-4
cdr3_nt: TGTGCCAGCAGCTCACTCAGGGGTCCAACTAATGAAAAACTGTTTTTT
cdr3_aa: CASSSLRGPTNEKLFF

v_call: TRBV19
clone_size: NA
d_call: NA
j_call: TRBJ1-6
cdr3_nt: TGTGCCAGTAGTAGCGGGCCCCAAAGCTCCTATAATTCACCCCTCCACTTT
cdr3_aa: CASSSGPQSSYNSPLHF

v_call: TRBV5-6
clone_size: NA
d_call: TRBD1
j_call: TRBJ1-4
cdr3_nt: TGTGCCAGCAGCCTGACAGGGCGTTTCGAAAAACTGTTTTTT
cdr3_aa: CASSLTGRFEKLFF

v_call: TRBV30
clone_size: once
d_call: NA
j_call: TRBJ2-5
cdr3_nt: TGTGCCTGGAGTGTCCATGTAGAAGAGACCCAGTACTTC
cdr3_aa: CAWSVHVEETQYF

v_call: TRBV6-2/TRBV6-3
clone_size: NA
d_call: NA
j_call: TRBJ1-1
cdr3_nt: TGTGCCAGCAGTTACTGGACAGTGAACACTGAAGCTTTCTTT
cdr3_aa: CASSYWTVNTEAFF

v_call: TRBV2
clone_size: few
d_call: NA
j_call: TRBJ2-2
cdr3_nt: TGTGCCAGCAGAGCCACAGTAAACACCGGGGAGCTGTTTTTT
cdr3_aa: CASRATVNTGELFF

v_call: TRBV5-1
clone_size: NA
d_call: NA
j_call: TRBJ1-1
cdr3_nt: TGCGCCAGCAGCTTGGCCAGTGAGACAGCACTTTTGGTGAACACTGAAGCTTTCTTT
cdr3_aa: CASSLASETALLVNTEAFF

v_call: TRBV5-6
clone_size: NA
d_call: NA
j_call: TRBJ2-7
cdr3_nt: TGTGCCAGCAGCTTGTTTCCGGGATCTTCCTACGAGCAGTACTTC
cdr3_aa: CASSLFPGSSYEQYF

v_call: TRBV5-1
clone_size: NA
d_call: TRBD1
j_call: TRBJ1-2
cdr3_nt: TGCGCCAGCAGCTTCGGACAGGGACCTTATGGCTACACCTTC
cdr3_aa: CASSFGQGPYGYTF

v_call: TRBV3-1/TRBV3-2
clone_size: NA
d_call: NA
j_call: TRBJ2-5
cdr3_nt: TGTGCCAGCAGCCTTTCGTCTCCAGGAAAGACCCAGTACTTC
cdr3_aa: CASSLSSPGKTQYF

v_call: TRBV30
clone_size: NA
d_call: NA
j_call: TRBJ1-4
cdr3_nt: TGTGCCTGGAGTGAAGTGGGGGGAAATGAAAAACTGTTTTTT
cdr3_aa: CAWSEVGGNEKLFF

v_call: TRBV25-1
clone_size: NA
d_call: TRBD1
j_call: TRBJ2-5
cdr3_nt: TGTGCCAGCAGTGACCTGGGACAGGAAGAGACCCAGTACTTC
cdr3_aa: CASSDLGQEETQYF

v_call: TRBV4-3
clone_size: NA
d_call: TRBD2
j_call: TRBJ2-2
cdr3_nt: TGCGCCAGCAGCCAAGGGACTAGCGGGAGGGCCGGGGAGCTGTTTTTT
cdr3_aa: CASSQGTSGRAGELFF

v_call: TRBV9
clone_size: NA
d_call: NA
j_call: TRBJ1-6
cdr3_nt: TGTGCCAGCAGCGGGGGACTGCTTATCGGATATAATTCACCCCTCCACTTT
cdr3_aa: CASSGGLLIGYNSPLHF

v_call: TRBV7-9
clone_size: NA
d_call: NA
j_call: TRBJ2-6
cdr3_nt: TGTGCCAGCAGCAAAGCGCAAAGAGCAGGGGCCAACGTCCTGACTTTC
cdr3_aa: CASSKAQRAGANVLTF

v_call: TRBV5-8
clone_size: NA
d_call: NA
j_call: TRBJ2-7
cdr3_nt: TGTGCCAGCAGTTACGCGGGGTTACTAGTTTCCTACGAGCAGTACTTC
cdr3_aa: CASSYAGLLVSYEQYF

v_call: TRBV2
clone_size: NA
d_call: NA
j_call: TRBJ1-5
cdr3_nt: TGTGCCATCACAGCCGGAGGAAATCAGCCCCAGCATTTT
cdr3_aa: CAITAGGNQPQHF

v_call: TRBV10-3
clone_size: NA
d_call: NA
j_call: TRBJ2-7
cdr3_nt: TGTGCCATCGGGTCGGCTAGCTCCTACGAGCAGTACTTC
cdr3_aa: CAIGSASSYEQYF

v_call: TRBV18
clone_size: NA
d_call: TRBD1
j_call: TRBJ1-4
cdr3_nt: TGTGCCAGCTCAGGACAGGGGGCGTCTACTGAAAAACTGTTTTTT
cdr3_aa: CASSGQGASTEKLFF

v_call: TRBV5-1
clone_size: NA
d_call: NA
j_call: TRBJ2-6
cdr3_nt: TGCGCCAGCAGCTTGGGACTAGACGTTCCCTCTGGGGCCAACGTCCTGACTTTC
cdr3_aa: CASSLGLDVPSGANVLTF

v_call: TRBV19
clone_size: NA
d_call: NA
j_call: TRBJ2-6
cdr3_nt: TGTGCCAGTAGGGTCGACAGGCGCCGCTCTGGGGCCAACGTCCTGACTTTC
cdr3_aa: CASRVDRRRSGANVLTF

v_call: TRBV7-2
clone_size: NA
d_call: NA
j_call: TRBJ2-7
cdr3_nt: TGTGCCAGCAGCTTAGCTGCGGACACGGTCTCCTACGAGCAGTACTTC
cdr3_aa: CASSLAADTVSYEQYF

v_call: TRBV18
clone_size: NA
d_call: TRBD1
j_call: TRBJ1-5
cdr3_nt: TGTGCCAGCTCCCGCGGACAGGGGAGGATCAATCAGCCCCAGCATTTT
cdr3_aa: CASSRGQGRINQPQHF

v_call: TRBV27
clone_size: NA
d_call: NA
j_call: TRBJ2-1
cdr3_nt: TGTGCCAGCAGTACGCGCAAAAGAGTAAGCTCCTACAATGAGCAGTTCTTC
cdr3_aa: CASSTRKRVSSYNEQFF

v_call: TRBV28
clone_size: NA
d_call: TRBD2
j_call: TRBJ2-7
cdr3_nt: TGTGCCAGCAGTTCACCCCGGGACTACGTTACCTACGAGCAGTACTTC
cdr3_aa: CASSSPRDYVTYEQYF

v_call: TRBV28
clone_size: NA
d_call: TRBD2
j_call: TRBJ2-7
cdr3_nt: TGTGCCAGCAGCCTAGGACTAGCGGGAGACGAGCAGTACTTC
cdr3_aa: CASSLGLAGDEQYF

v_call: TRBV18
clone_size: NA
d_call: TRBD2
j_call: TRBJ2-5
cdr3_nt: TGTGCCAGCTCACCGCTAGCGGGAGGTGCGGAGACCCAGTACTTC
cdr3_aa: CASSPLAGGAETQYF

v_call: TRBV6-5
clone_size: NA
d_call: TRBD1
j_call: TRBJ2-7
cdr3_nt: TGTGCCAGCAGTTACTCGGGACAGTTATACGAGCAGTACTTC
cdr3_aa: CASSYSGQLYEQYF

v_call: TRBV11-1
clone_size: once
d_call: TRBD2
j_call: TRBJ2-5
cdr3_nt: TGTGCCAGCAGTACTCCCTGGACTAGATTACAAGAGACCCAGTACTTC
cdr3_aa: CASSTPWTRLQETQYF

v_call: TRBV18
clone_size: NA
d_call: NA
j_call: TRBJ2-1
cdr3_nt: TGTGCCAGCTCACCACCTGGGCTCCGGAACATCAATGAGCAGTTCTTC
cdr3_aa: CASSPPGLRNINEQFF

v_call: TRBV7-3
clone_size: many
d_call: TRBD2
j_call: TRBJ2-7
cdr3_nt: TGTGCCAGCACCCCTCCAGCACTAGCGGGAGGGTATCGTCTTGGCGAGCAGTACTTC
cdr3_aa: CASTPPALAGGYRLGEQYF

v_call: TRBV18
clone_size: NA
d_call: NA
j_call: TRBJ2-7
cdr3_nt: TGTGCCAGCTCACCTAAATCAGACAGGAATTACGAGCAGTACTTC
cdr3_aa: CASSPKSDRNYEQYF

v_call: TRBV2
clone_size: NA
d_call: NA
j_call: TRBJ1-1
cdr3_nt: TGTGCCACACCCAAGACAGCCAGCATGAACACTGAAGCTTTCTTT
cdr3_aa: CATPKTASMNTEAFF

v_call: TRBV24-1
clone_size: NA
d_call: NA
j_call: TRBJ2-3
cdr3_nt: TGTGCCACCAGTACGGGATGGACAGATACGCAGTATTTT
cdr3_aa: CATSTGWTDTQYF

v_call: TRBV5-1
clone_size: NA
d_call: TRBD1
j_call: TRBJ2-7
cdr3_nt: TGCGCCAGCAGCTTGGAGACAGGGGGAGGTTCGCTAGTCGAGCAGTACTTC
cdr3_aa: CASSLETGGGSLVEQYF

v_call: TRBV4-1
clone_size: NA
d_call: NA
j_call: TRBJ2-7
cdr3_nt: TGCGCCAGCAGCCAGATTTATCGAGGCTACGAGCAGTACTTC
cdr3_aa: CASSQIYRGYEQYF

v_call: TRBV5-4
clone_size: NA
d_call: TRBD1
j_call: TRBJ1-2
cdr3_nt: TGTGCCAGCAGCTCCGGGACAGGGGGTTTATTTAATGGCTACACCTTC
cdr3_aa: CASSSGTGGLFNGYTF

v_call: TRBV7-8
clone_size: NA
d_call: TRBD1
j_call: TRBJ2-7
cdr3_nt: TGTGCCAGCAGCGCCGAACCGGGACAGGGCTCCTACGAGCAGTACTTC
cdr3_aa: CASSAEPGQGSYEQYF

v_call: TRBV27
clone_size: NA
d_call: TRBD1
j_call: TRBJ1-5
cdr3_nt: TGTGCCAGCAATGATCAGGGGGCGCCATCTTTTCAGCCCCAGCATTTT
cdr3_aa: CASNDQGAPSFQPQHF

v_call: TRBV29-1
clone_size: NA
d_call: NA
j_call: TRBJ1-1
cdr3_nt: TGCAGCGTTGCTAGGTCGAACACTGAAGCTTTCTTT
cdr3_aa: CSVARSNTEAFF

v_call: TRBV4-3
clone_size: NA
d_call: TRBD1
j_call: TRBJ1-2
cdr3_nt: TGCGCCAGCAGCCAAGGACAGGGGTTCTATGGCTACACCTTC
cdr3_aa: CASSQGQGFYGYTF

v_call: TRBV5-4
clone_size: NA
d_call: NA
j_call: TRBJ2-5
cdr3_nt: TGTGCCAGCAGCTTAATGACACTAGGAGAGACCCAGTACTTC
cdr3_aa: CASSLMTLGETQYF

v_call: TRBV19
clone_size: NA
d_call: TRBD1
j_call: TRBJ1-5
cdr3_nt: TGTGCCAGTTCCGGACAGGGGGGCAATCAGCCCCAGCATTTT
cdr3_aa: CASSGQGGNQPQHF

v_call: TRBV6-1
clone_size: NA
d_call: NA
j_call: TRBJ2-5
cdr3_nt: TGTGCCAGCAGTGAAGCCCCATGGCGGGAACGGGAGACCCAGTACTTC
cdr3_aa: CASSEAPWRERETQYF

v_call: TRBV7-9
clone_size: NA
d_call: NA
j_call: TRBJ1-6
cdr3_nt: TGTGCCAGCAGTGAGGGTTATGGTTCACCCCTCCACTTT
cdr3_aa: CASSEGYGSPLHF

v_call: TRBV4-3
clone_size: NA
d_call: NA
j_call: TRBJ1-1
cdr3_nt: TGCGCCAGCAGCCAAGCAGGCTCTCCCCGGACTGAAGCTTTCTTT
cdr3_aa: CASSQAGSPRTEAFF

v_call: TRBV27
clone_size: NA
d_call: TRBD2
j_call: TRBJ2-5
cdr3_nt: TGTGCCAGCAAGGACCCCCAACTAGCGGTAGAGACCCAGTACTTC
cdr3_aa: CASKDPQLAVETQYF

v_call: TRBV6-2/TRBV6-3
clone_size: NA
d_call: TRBD1
j_call: TRBJ2-7
cdr3_nt: TGTGCCAGCAGTCAGCCGGGACAGGGGGCGGAGGAGCAGTACTTC
cdr3_aa: CASSQPGQGAEEQYF

v_call: TRBV6-2/TRBV6-3
clone_size: NA
d_call: TRBD2
j_call: TRBJ2-7
cdr3_nt: TGTGCCAGCAGTTCTGGACTAGCGGTATACGAGCAGTACTTC
cdr3_aa: CASSSGLAVYEQYF

v_call: TRBV18
clone_size: NA
d_call: TRBD2
j_call: TRBJ2-1
cdr3_nt: TGTGCCAGCTCATCGGCTAGCGGCGCCTACAATGAGCAGTTCTTC
cdr3_aa: CASSSASGAYNEQFF

v_call: TRBV24-1
clone_size: NA
d_call: TRBD1
j_call: TRBJ2-3
cdr3_nt: TGTGCCACCAGTGATTTCGAGGGACAGAACACAGATACGCAGTATTTT
cdr3_aa: CATSDFEGQNTDTQYF

v_call: TRBV7-9
clone_size: NA
d_call: NA
j_call: TRBJ1-2
cdr3_nt: TGTGCCAGCAGTTCTCCAGGATCCTATGGCTACACCTTC
cdr3_aa: CASSSPGSYGYTF

v_call: TRBV2
clone_size: few
d_call: TRBD1
j_call: TRBJ2-2
cdr3_nt: TGTGCCAGCAGTACTCAGGGGGCCCTGGCCGGGGAGCTGTTTTTT
cdr3_aa: CASSTQGALAGELFF

v_call: TRBV30
clone_size: NA
d_call: NA
j_call: TRBJ2-1
cdr3_nt: TGTGCCTGGAGTGTCGACCGGGACCCTGAAGGGGGGCAGTTCTTC
cdr3_aa: CAWSVDRDPEGGQFF

v_call: TRBV11-2
clone_size: NA
d_call: TRBD2
j_call: TRBJ2-1
cdr3_nt: TGTGCCAGCAGCTCAACTAGCGGGAGACAGTTCTTC
cdr3_aa: CASSSTSGRQFF

v_call: TRBV9
clone_size: NA
d_call: TRBD2
j_call: TRBJ2-1
cdr3_nt: TGTGCCAGCAGCTCTGGGACTAGCGGGAGAAACAATGAGCAGTTCTTC
cdr3_aa: CASSSGTSGRNNEQFF

v_call: TRBV30
clone_size: NA
d_call: NA
j_call: TRBJ2-1
cdr3_nt: TGTGCCTGGAGTGTAGGGGGCGGGACCCACTCCTACAATGAGCAGTTCTTC
cdr3_aa: CAWSVGGGTHSYNEQFF

v_call: TRBV7-7
clone_size: NA
d_call: NA
j_call: TRBJ2-1
cdr3_nt: TGTGCTAGCAGCTTGATCGGGAAAGACAATGAGCAGTTCTTC
cdr3_aa: CASSLIGKDNEQFF